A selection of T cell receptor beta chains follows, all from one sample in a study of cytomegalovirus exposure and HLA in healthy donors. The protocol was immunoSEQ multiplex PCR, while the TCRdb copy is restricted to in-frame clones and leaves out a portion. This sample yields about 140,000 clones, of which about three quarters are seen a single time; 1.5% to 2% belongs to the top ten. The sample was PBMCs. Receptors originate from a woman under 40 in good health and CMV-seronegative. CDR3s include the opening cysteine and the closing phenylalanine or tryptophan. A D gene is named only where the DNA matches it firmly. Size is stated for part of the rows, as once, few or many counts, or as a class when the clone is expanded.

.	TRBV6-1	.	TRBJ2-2	CASSESSRGELFF	TGTGCCAGCAGTGAATCGAGTCGCGGGGAGCTGTTTTTT
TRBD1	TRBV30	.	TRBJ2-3	CAWMDRGWTDTQYF	TGTGCCTGGATGGACAGGGGATGGACAGATACGCAGTATTTT
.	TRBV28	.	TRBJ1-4	CASSSSASTNEKLFF	TGTGCCAGCAGTTCCAGCGCCTCAACTAATGAAAAACTGTTTTTT
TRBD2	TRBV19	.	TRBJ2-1	CASSIEGLAGGPRNNEQFF	TGTGCCAGTAGTATAGAGGGACTAGCGGGGGGACCCCGGAACAATGAGCAGTTCTTC
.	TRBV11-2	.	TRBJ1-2	CASSQEGNGYTF	TGTGCCAGCAGCCAGGAGGGTAATGGCTACACCTTC
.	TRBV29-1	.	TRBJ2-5	CSVDPVAQETQYF	TGCAGCGTTGATCCTGTAGCTCAGGAGACCCAGTACTTC
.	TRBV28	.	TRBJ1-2	CASSPLSPWGGDGYTF	TGTGCCAGCAGTCCCTTATCTCCTTGGGGGGGAGATGGCTACACCTTC
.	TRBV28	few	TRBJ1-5	CASSLPGQFNQPQHF	TGTGCCAGCAGTTTACCGGGACAATTCAATCAGCCCCAGCATTTT
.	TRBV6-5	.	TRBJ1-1	CASSYRGLSTEAFF	TGTGCCAGCAGTTACCGGGGTCTCAGCACTGAAGCTTTCTTT
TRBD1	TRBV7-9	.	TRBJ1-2	CASSLEGTGGYGYTF	TGTGCCAGCAGCTTAGAAGGGACAGGGGGCTATGGCTACACCTTC
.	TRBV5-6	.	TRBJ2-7	CASSLATTATTYEQYF	TGTGCCAGCAGCTTGGCCACTACCGCTACCACCTACGAGCAGTACTTC
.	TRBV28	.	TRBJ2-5	CASSLRGRYETQYF	TGTGCCAGCAGTTTGCGGGGAAGGTATGAGACCCAGTACTTC
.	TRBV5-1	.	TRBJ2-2	CASSDSPGDTGELFF	TGCGCCAGCAGCGACTCACCGGGAGACACCGGGGAGCTGTTTTTT
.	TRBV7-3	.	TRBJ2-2	CASSFQGGELFF	TGTGCCAGCAGCTTCCAGGGCGGGGAGCTGTTTTTT
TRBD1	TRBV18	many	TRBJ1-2	CASSPLGTDPYGYTF	TGTGCCAGCTCACCACTGGGGACAGATCCATATGGCTACACCTTC